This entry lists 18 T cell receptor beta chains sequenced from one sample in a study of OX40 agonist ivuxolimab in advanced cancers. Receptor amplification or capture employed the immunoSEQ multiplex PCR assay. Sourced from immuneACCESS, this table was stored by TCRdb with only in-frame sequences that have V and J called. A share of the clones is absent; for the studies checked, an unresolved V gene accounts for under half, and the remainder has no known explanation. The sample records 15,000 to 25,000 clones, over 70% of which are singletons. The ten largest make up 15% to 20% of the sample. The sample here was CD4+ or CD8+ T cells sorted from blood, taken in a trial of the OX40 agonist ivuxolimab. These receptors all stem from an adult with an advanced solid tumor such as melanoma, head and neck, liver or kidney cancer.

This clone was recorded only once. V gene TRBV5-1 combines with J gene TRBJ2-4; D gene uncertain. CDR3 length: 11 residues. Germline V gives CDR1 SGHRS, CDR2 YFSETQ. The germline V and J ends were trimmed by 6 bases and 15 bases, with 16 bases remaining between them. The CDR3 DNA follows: TGCGCCAGCAATTCATTCAAGCCAACGTACTTC. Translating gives CASNSFKPTYF.

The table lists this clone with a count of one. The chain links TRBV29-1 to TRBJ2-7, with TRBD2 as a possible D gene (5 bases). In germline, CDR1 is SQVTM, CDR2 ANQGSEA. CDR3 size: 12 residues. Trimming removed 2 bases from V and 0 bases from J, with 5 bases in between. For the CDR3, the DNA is TGCAGCGTTGAAACTAGCTCCTACGAGCAGTACTTC. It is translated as CSVETSSYEQYF.

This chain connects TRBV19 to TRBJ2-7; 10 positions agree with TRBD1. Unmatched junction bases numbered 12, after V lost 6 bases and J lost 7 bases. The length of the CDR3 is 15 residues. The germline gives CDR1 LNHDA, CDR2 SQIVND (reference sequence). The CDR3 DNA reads TGTGCCAGTAGAGTCCGGGACAGGGGAAATTGGGAGCAGTACTTC. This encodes CASRVRDRGNWEQYF.

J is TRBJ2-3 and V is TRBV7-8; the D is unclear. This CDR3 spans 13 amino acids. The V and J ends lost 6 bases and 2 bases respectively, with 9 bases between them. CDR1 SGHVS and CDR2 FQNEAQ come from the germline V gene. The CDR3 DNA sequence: TGTGCCAGCAGTCAGCTGGTCACAGATACGCAGTATTTT. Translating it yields CASSQLVTDTQYF.

Here the CDR3 reads CASSFDRPYEQYF. The CDR3 DNA is TGTGCCAGCAGCTTTGACAGACCCTACGAGCAGTACTTC. The chain links TRBV7-6 to TRBJ2-7; D might be TRBD1 (5 bases). V was pared by 3 bases and J by 2 bases, with 8 bases between. CDR1 and CDR2 (germline): SGHVS, FNYEAQ. The CDR3 sequence is 13 residues long.

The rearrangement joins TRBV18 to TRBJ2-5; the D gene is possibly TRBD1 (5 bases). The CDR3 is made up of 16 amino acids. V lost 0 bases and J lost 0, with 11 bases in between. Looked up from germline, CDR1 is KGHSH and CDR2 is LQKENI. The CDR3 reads CASSPPTGMNQETQYF. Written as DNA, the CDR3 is TGTGCCAGCTCACCACCAACAGGAATGAACCAAGAGACCCAGTACTTC.

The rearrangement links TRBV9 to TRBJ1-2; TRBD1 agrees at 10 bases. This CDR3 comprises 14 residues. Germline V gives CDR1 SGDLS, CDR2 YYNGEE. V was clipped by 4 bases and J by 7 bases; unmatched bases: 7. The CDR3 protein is CASSSRTGGAGYTF. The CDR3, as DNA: TGTGCCAGCAGCTCGAGGACAGGGGGGGCTGGCTACACCTTC.

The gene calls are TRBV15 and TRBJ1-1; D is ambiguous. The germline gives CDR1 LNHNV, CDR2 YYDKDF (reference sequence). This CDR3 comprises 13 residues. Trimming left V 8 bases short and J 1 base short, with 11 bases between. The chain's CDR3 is CATRTLPNTEAFF. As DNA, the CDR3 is TGTGCCACCCGCACACTTCCGAACACTGAAGCTTTCTTT.

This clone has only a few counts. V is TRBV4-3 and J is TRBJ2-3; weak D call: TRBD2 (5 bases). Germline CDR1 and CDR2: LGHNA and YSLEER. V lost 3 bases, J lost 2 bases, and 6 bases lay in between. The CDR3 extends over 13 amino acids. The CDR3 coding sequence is TGCGCCAGCAGCCAGGACTTCACAGATACGCAGTATTTT. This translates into CASSQDFTDTQYF.

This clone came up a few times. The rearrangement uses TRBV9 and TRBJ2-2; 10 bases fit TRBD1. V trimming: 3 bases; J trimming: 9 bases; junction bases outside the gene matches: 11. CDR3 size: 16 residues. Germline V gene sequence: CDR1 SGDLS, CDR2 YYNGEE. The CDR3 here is CASSGLRDRGSRELFF. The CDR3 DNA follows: TGTGCCAGCAGCGGACTCCGGGACAGGGGAAGCCGGGAGCTGTTTTTT.

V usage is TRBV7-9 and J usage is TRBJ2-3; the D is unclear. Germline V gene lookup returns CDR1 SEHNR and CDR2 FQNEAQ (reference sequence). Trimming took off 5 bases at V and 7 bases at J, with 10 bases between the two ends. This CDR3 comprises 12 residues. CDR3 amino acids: CASSHQQNTQYF. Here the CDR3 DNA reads TGTGCCAGCAGCCATCAACAGAATACGCAGTATTTT. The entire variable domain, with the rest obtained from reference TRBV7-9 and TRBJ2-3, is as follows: DTGVSQNPRHKITKRGQNVTFRCDPISEHNRLYWYRQTLGQGPEFLTYFQNEAQLEKSRLLSDRFSAERPKGSFSTLEIQRTEQGDSAMYLCASSHQQNTQYFGPGTRLTVL.

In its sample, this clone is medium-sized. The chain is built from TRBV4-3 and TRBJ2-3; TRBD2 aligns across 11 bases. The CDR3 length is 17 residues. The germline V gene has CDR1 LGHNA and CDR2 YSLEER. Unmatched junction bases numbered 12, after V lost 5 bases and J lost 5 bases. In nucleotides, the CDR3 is TGCGCCAGCAGCGGGTCGGTACTAGCGGGAGAGGGAGATACGCAGTATTTT. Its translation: CASSGSVLAGEGDTQYF.

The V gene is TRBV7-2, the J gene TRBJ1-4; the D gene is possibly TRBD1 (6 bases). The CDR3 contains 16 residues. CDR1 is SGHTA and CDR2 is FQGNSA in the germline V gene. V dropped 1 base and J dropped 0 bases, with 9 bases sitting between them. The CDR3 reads CASSLVSGATNEKLFF. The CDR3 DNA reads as TGTGCCAGCAGCTTAGTATCAGGGGCAACTAATGAAAAACTGTTTTTT.

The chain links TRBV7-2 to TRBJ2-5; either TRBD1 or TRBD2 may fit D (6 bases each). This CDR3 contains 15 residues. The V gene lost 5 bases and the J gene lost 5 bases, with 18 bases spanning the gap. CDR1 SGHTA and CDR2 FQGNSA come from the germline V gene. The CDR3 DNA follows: TGTGCCAGCAGCCCCGGGGGCAGCCAGGGGGAGACCCAGTACTTC. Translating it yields CASSPGGSQGETQYF.

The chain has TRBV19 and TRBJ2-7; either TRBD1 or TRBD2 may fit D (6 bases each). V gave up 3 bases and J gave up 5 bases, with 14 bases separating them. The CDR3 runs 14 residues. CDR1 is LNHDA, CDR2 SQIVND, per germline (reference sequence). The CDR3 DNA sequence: TGTGCCAGTAGTATCCAAGACGGGGGCAACGAGCAGTACTTC. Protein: CASSIQDGGNEQYF.

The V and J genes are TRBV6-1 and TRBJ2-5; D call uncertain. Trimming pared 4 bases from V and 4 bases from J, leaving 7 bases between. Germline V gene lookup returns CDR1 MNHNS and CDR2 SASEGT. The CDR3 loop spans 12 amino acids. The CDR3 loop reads CASSAMGETQYF. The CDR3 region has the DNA TGTGCCAGCAGTGCGATGGGAGAGACCCAGTACTTC.

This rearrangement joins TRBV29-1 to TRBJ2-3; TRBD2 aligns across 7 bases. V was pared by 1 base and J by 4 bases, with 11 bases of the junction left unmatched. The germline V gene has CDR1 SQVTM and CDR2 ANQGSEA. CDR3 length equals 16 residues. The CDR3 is CSVEGFASGGSDTQYF. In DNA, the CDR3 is TGCAGCGTTGAAGGTTTCGCTAGCGGAGGATCAGATACGCAGTATTTT.

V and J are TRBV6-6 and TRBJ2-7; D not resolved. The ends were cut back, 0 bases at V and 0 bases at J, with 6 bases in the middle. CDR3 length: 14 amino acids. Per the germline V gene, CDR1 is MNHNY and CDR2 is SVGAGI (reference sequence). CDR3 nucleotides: TGTGCCAGCAGTTACTCGAGGAGCTCCTACGAGCAGTACTTC. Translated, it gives CASSYSRSSYEQYF.